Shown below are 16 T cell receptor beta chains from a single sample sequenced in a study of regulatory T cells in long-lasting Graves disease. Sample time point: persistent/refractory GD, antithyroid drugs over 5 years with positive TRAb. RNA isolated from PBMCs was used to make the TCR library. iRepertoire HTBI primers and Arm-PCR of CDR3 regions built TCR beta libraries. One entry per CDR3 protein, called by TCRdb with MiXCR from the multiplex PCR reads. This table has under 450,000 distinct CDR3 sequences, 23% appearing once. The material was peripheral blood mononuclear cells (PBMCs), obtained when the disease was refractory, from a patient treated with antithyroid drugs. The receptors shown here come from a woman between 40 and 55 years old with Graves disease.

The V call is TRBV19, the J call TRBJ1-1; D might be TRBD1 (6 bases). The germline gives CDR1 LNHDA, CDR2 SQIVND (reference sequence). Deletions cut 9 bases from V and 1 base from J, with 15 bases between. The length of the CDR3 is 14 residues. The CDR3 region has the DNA TGTGCCAGCTTACAGGGTGTAGGGAACACTGAAGCTTTCTTT. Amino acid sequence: CASLQGVGNTEAFF.

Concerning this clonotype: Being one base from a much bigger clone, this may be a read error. The CDR3 region has the DNA TGCAGTGCTAGAGAACAGGGTGACACCGGGGAGCTGCTTTTT. Translated, it gives CSAREQGDTGELLF. The rearrangement uses TRBV20-1 and TRBJ2-2; TRBD1 is a possible D gene (6 bases). Germline CDR1 is DFQATT and CDR2 is SNEGSKA (reference sequence). The CDR3 consists of 14 residues.

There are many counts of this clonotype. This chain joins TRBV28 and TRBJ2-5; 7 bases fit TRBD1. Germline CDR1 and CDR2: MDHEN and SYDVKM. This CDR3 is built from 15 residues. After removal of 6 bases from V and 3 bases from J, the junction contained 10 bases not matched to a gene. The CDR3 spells CASSSRDSIEETQYF. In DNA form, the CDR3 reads TGTGCCAGCAGCTCCCGGGACAGTATCGAAGAGACCCAGTACTTC.

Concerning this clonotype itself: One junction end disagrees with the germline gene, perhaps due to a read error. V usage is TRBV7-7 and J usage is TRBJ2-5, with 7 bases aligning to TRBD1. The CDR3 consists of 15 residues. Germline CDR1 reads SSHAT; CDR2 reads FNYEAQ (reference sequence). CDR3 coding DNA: TGTGCTAGCAGCCCAAGACAGGGAATAGGGGAGACCCAGTACTTC. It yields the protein CASSPRQGIGETQYF.

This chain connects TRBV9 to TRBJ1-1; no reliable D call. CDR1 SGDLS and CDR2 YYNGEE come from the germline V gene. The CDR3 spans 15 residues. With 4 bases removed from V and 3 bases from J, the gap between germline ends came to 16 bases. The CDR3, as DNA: TGTGCCAGCAGCCTCCTGGCGGGCCTAGACACTGAAGCTTTCTTT. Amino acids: CASSLLAGLDTEAFF.

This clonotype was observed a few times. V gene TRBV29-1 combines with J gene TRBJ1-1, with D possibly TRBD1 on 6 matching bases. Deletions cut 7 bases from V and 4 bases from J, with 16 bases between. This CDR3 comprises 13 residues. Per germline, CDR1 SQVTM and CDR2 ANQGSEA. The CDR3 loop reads CSGFLTGPTEAFF. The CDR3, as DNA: TGCAGCGGTTTCTTGACAGGTCCCACTGAAGCTTTCTTT.

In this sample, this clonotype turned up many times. The DNA for the CDR3 is TGTGCCACCAGCAGAGACTGGCAGGGTGAAGCTTTCTTT. It codes for CATSRDWQGEAFF. The chain uses TRBV15 and TRBJ1-1; D perhaps matches TRBD1 (5 bases). V was pared by 0 bases and J by 7 bases, with 9 bases between. The length of the CDR3 is 13 residues. Germline assignment: CDR1 LNHNV and CDR2 YYDKDF (reference sequence).

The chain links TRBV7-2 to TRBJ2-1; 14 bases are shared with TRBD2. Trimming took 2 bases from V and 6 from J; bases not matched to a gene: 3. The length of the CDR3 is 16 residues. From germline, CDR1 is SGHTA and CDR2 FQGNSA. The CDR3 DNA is TGTGCCAGCAGCTTACCGACTAGCGGGAGGGGCAATGAGCAGTTCTTC. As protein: CASSLPTSGRGNEQFF. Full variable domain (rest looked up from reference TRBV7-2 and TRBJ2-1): GAGVSQSPSNKVTEKGKDVELRCDPISGHTALYWYRQSLGQGLEFLIYFQGNSAPDKSGLPSDRFSAERTGGSVSTLTIQRTQQEDSAVYLCASSLPTSGRGNEQFFGPGTRLTVL.

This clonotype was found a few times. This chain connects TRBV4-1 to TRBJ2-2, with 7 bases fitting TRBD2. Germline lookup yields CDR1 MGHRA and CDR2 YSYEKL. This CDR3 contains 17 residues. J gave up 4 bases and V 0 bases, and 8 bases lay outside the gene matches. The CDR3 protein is CASSQDWRELGTGELFF. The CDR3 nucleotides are TGCGCCAGCAGCCAAGATTGGCGGGAGTTAGGCACCGGGGAGCTGTTTTTT.

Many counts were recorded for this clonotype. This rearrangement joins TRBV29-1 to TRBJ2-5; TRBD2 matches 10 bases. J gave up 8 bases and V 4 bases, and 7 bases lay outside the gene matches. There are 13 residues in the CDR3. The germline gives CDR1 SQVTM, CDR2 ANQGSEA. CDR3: CSVGTSGLGTQYF. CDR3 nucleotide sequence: TGCAGCGTTGGGACTAGCGGCCTGGGCACCCAGTACTTC.

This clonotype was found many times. The CDR3: CASSLGTIYTGELFF. The CDR3 nucleotides read TGTGCCAGCAGCCTCGGGACTATCTACACCGGGGAGCTGTTTTTT. This chain joins TRBV28 and TRBJ2-2; 7 bases align to TRBD2. The CDR3 consists of 15 residues. Trimming removed 6 bases from V and 3 bases from J; junction bases left unmatched: 7. Germline V gives CDR1 MDHEN, CDR2 SYDVKM.

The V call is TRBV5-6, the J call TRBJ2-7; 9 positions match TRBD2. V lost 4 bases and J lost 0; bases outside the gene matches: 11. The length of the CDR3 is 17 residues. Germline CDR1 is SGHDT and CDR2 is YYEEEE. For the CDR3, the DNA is TGTGCCAGCAGCCCGATAGCGGGGGCTCCCTACTCCTACGAGCAGTACTTC. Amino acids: CASSPIAGAPYSYEQYF.

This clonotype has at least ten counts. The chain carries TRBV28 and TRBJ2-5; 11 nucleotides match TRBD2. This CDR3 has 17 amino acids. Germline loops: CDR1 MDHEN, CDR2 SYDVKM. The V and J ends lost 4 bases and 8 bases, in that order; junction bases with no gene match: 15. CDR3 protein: CASSSPWVAGGPLTQYF. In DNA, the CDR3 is TGTGCCAGCAGTTCCCCATGGGTAGCGGGAGGGCCCCTCACCCAGTACTTC.

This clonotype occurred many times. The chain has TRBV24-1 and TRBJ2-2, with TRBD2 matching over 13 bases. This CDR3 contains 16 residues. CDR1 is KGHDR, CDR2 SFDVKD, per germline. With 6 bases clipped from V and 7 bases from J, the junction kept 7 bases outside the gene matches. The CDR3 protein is CATSWTSGSGSGELFF. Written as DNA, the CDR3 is TGTGCCACCAGTTGGACTAGCGGGAGCGGAAGCGGGGAGCTGTTTTTT.

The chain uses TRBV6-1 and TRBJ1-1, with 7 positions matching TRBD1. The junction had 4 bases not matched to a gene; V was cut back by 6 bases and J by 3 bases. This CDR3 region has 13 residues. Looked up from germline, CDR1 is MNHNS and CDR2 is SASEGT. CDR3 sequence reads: CASRTDRDTEAFF. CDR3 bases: TGTGCCAGCAGGACTGACAGGGACACTGAAGCTTTCTTT.

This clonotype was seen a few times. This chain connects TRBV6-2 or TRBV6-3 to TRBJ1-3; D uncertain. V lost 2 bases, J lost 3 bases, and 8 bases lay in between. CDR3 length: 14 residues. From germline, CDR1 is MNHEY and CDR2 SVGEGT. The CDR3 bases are TGTGCCAGCAGTTACACGGTTTATGGAAACACCATATATTTT. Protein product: CASSYTVYGNTIYF.